This TCR beta chain derives from a study of blood T cell repertoires in COVID-19. Overall study context: Samples of COVID-19 (acute and convalescent) were obtained from the United States, Italy and Spain. T cells, B-cell-depleted T cells, or PBMCs supplied cDNA or gDNA.

In Seattle, patients joined the study during active infection and were tracked longitudinally. CDR3 length: 15 amino acids. From germline, CDR1 is SGHRS and CDR2 YFSETQ. Trimming cost V 0 bases and J 1 base, with 9 bases left between them. Note on this clone: Other DNA sequences of this sample code for an identical CDR3.

In the original processing: Nucleated cell number was recorded as an estimate derived from reference gene primer amplification. Profiled with immunoSEQ multiplex PCR; TCRdb holds only in-frame clones, not every one. D and trimming were read from the DNA, whereas the V and J calls and clone size are those reported in that table. The table lists hundreds of thousands of clones, roughly 91% of them singletons. The rearrangement uses TRBV5-1 and TRBJ2-3, with a tentative D call TRBD2 (7 bases). This TCR was sampled from a woman aged 30 to 39 with COVID-19, enrolled during active disease. The sample comprised peripheral blood. CDR3 nucleotide sequence: TGCGCCAGCAGCTTGGCGCGGGGGCGCACAGATACGCAGTATTTT. Translation: CASSLARGRTDTQYF.